Listed here are 14 T cell receptor beta chains from one sample, sequenced in a study of T cell responses to AZD1222 COVID-19 vaccine. The method was immunoSEQ multiplex PCR; TCRdb's version includes in-frame clones alone and lacks a portion of them. This table has approximately 100,000 clones, 87% appearing once. The starting material was peripheral blood, obtained 28 days after the second AZD1222 dose. The source of these receptors is an adult who received the AZD1222 COVID-19 vaccine.

The chain couples TRBV5-1 to TRBJ1-4; no reliable D call. Per the germline V gene, CDR1 is SGHRS and CDR2 is YFSETQ. This CDR3 contains 14 residues. V gave up 0 bases and J gave up 4 bases, with 7 bases separating them. The CDR3 bases are TGCGCCAGCAGCTTGGCAGTCAGTAATGAAAAACTGTTTTTT. As protein: CASSLAVSNEKLFF.

In this sample, this clone turned up a few times. This chain links TRBV19 with TRBJ2-1; 14 bases agree with TRBD2. Per germline, CDR1 LNHDA and CDR2 SQIVND (reference sequence). With 6 bases clipped from V and 1 base from J, the junction kept 8 bases outside the gene matches. This CDR3 region has 18 residues. DNA of the CDR3: TGTGCCAGTAGGGCCGGGACTAGCGGGAGAGGGTCCTACAATGAGCAGTTCTTC. Protein sequence: CASRAGTSGRGSYNEQFF.

This clone showed up just once. The junction and the germline gene differ at one end; a read error may be behind it. The CDR3 DNA follows: TGTGCCAGCAGCCGCCGCCTACCGGGGCAGGCCGTCTTC. Translation: CASSRRLPGQAVF. The chain couples TRBV3-1 (or the pseudogene TRBV3-2) to TRBJ1-2, with D possibly matching TRBD1 (5 bases). The CDR3 totals 13 residues. Germline V gives CDR1 LGHDT, CDR2 YNNKEL (reference sequence).

The chain has TRBV7-6 and TRBJ2-5, with 9 bases lining up with TRBD1. V was clipped by 5 bases and J by 1 base; unmatched bases: 17. Germline CDR1 reads SGHVS; CDR2 reads FNYEAQ. The CDR3 consists of 19 residues. The CDR3 DNA reads as TGTGCCAGCAGCCTTCACGTAGGTGGGACAGGGTTCTTCCAAGAGACCCAGTACTTC. Translation gives CASSLHVGGTGFFQETQYF.

The chain has TRBV6-2 or TRBV6-3 and TRBJ2-2, with D possibly being TRBD2 (6 bases). The V end lost 6 bases, the J end lost 4 bases, and 12 bases lay between the germline ends. Germline V gene lookup returns CDR1 MNHEY and CDR2 SVGEGT. The CDR3 spans 14 residues. CDR3 loop: CASRPLASTGELFF. The CDR3 DNA is TGTGCCAGCAGACCTCTAGCGTCCACCGGGGAGCTGTTTTTT.

The chain is built from TRBV28 and TRBJ1-6, with D possibly TRBD1 on 6 matching bases. Germline V CDR1 and CDR2: MDHEN, SYDVKM. This CDR3 contains 14 residues. V lost 10 bases and J lost 7, with 17 bases in between. Written as DNA, the CDR3 is TGTGCCATCACACCGAGGGGGATAAATTCACCCCTCCACTTT. Translating it yields CAITPRGINSPLHF.

This clone has only a few counts. The J gene is TRBJ2-7, the V gene TRBV4-2; 9 nucleotides align to TRBD2. CDR1 and CDR2 from the germline V gene are LGHNA and YNFKEQ. CDR3 size: 15 residues. V lost 0 bases to trimming and J lost 0 bases; unmatched junction nucleotides: 0. The chain's CDR3 is CASSQDSGSSYEQYF. The DNA for the CDR3 is TGTGCCAGCAGCCAAGATAGCGGGAGCTCCTACGAGCAGTACTTC.

This clone occurred a few times. The rearrangement links TRBV30 to TRBJ2-3, with TRBD2 identical over 11 bases. V shed 3 bases, J shed 1 base, and the junction held 9 bases outside the gene matches. This CDR3 has 17 amino acids. The germline gives CDR1 GTSNPN, CDR2 SVGIG (reference sequence). CDR3 region: CAWRLAGALPGTDTQYF. The CDR3, as DNA: TGTGCCTGGAGACTAGCGGGAGCCCTCCCGGGCACAGATACGCAGTATTTT.

The chain employs TRBV28 and TRBJ2-7, with D possibly being TRBD1 or TRBD2 (5 bases each). The germline CDR1 and CDR2 sequences are MDHEN and SYDVKM. The CDR3 runs to 14 residues. V shed 8 bases and J shed 5 bases, with 19 bases lying between them. The CDR3 bases are TGTGCCAGCGGGGGTTGGGCAGGGTCGGACGAGCAGTACTTC. This sequence encodes CASGGWAGSDEQYF.

This chain joins TRBV18 and TRBJ1-4, with a weak D call TRBD1 (6 bases). The CDR3 spans 17 residues. The V end lost 6 bases, the J end lost 3 bases, and 20 bases lay between the germline ends. Germline CDR1 reads KGHSH; CDR2 reads LQKENI. CDR3 sequence reads: CASSPVITGMSNEKLFF. CDR3 coding DNA: TGTGCCAGCTCTCCGGTTATAACAGGGATGTCTAATGAAAAACTGTTTTTT.

The chain combines TRBV21-1 with TRBJ1-3; the table assigns TRBD1, which was not confirmed against the DNA. TRBV21-1 is marked as a pseudogene. This CDR3 is built from 19 residues. The CDR3 bases are TGTGCCAGCAGCATGCTTAGGACAGGCCGCGAGGTTTCTGGAAACACCATATATTTT. Translating it yields CASSMLRTGREVSGNTIYF.

The genes are TRBV7-9 and TRBJ2-4, with a tentative D call TRBD1 (5 bases). The germline gives CDR1 SEHNR, CDR2 FQNEAQ (reference sequence). V was pared by 4 bases and J by 8 bases, with 15 bases between. This CDR3 has 14 amino acids. CDR3 DNA: TGTGCCAGCAGCTCAACAGGAAAGAACCACATTCAGTACTTC. Translated, it gives CASSSTGKNHIQYF. The full variable domain, with the rest looked up from reference TRBV7-9 and TRBJ2-4, is DTGVSQNPRHKITKRGQNVTFRCDPISEHNRLYWYRQTLGQGPEFLTYFQNEAQLEKSRLLSDRFSAERPKGSFSTLEIQRTEQGDSAMYLCASSSTGKNHIQYFGAGTRLSVL.

The V gene is TRBV28, the J gene TRBJ1-1; D gene ambiguous. V dropped 5 bases and J dropped 8 bases, with 21 bases sitting between them. CDR3 length: 15 amino acids. Germline-derived CDR1 and CDR2 are MDHEN and SYDVKM. CDR3 sequence: CASSLALSGPLEAFF. As DNA, the CDR3 is TGTGCCAGCAGTCTTGCACTATCGGGCCCACTAGAAGCTTTCTTT.

This chain joins TRBV6-5 and TRBJ1-3; D is undetermined. The germline V gene has CDR1 MNHEY and CDR2 SVGAGI. Trimming cost V 5 bases and J 0 bases, with 11 bases left between them. This CDR3 contains 15 residues. The CDR3 is CASSPIASSGNTIYF. DNA for the CDR3: TGTGCCAGCAGTCCCATCGCGAGCTCTGGAAACACCATATATTTT.